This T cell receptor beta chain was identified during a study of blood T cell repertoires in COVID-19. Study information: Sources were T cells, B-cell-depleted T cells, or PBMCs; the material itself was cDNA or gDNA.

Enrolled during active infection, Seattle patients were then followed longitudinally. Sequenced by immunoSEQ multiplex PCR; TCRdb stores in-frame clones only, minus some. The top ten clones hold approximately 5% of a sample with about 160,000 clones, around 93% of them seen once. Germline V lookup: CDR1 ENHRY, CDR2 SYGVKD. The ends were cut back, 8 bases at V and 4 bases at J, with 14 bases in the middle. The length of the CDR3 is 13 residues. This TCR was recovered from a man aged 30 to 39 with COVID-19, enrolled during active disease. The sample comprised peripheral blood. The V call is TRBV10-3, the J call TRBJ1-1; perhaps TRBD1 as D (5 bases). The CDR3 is CAIWGGWGTEAFF. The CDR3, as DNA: TGTGCCATCTGGGGGGGTTGGGGCACTGAAGCTTTCTTT.